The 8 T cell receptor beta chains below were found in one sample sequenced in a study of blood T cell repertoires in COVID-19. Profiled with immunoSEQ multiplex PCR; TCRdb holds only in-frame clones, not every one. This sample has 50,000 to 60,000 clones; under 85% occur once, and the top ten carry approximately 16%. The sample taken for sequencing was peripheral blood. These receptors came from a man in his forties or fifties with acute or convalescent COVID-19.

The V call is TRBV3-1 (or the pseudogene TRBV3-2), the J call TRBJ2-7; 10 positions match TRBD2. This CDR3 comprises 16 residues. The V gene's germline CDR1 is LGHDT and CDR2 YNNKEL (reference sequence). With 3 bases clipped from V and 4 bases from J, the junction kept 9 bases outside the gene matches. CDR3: CASSHYGTSVKYEQYF. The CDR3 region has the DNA TGTGCCAGCAGCCATTACGGGACTAGCGTTAAATACGAGCAGTACTTC.

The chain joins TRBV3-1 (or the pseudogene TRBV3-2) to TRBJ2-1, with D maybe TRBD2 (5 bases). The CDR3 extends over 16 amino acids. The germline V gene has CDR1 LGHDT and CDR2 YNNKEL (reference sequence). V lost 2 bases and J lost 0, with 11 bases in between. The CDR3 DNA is TGTGCCAGCAGCCAATTCGGGGTTAGCTCCTACAATGAGCAGTTCTTC. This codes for CASSQFGVSSYNEQFF.

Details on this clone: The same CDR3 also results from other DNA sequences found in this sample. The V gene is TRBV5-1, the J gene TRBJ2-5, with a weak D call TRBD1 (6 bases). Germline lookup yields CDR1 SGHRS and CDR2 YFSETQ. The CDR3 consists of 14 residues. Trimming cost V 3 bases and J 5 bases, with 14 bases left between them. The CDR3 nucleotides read TGCGCCAGCAGCTCTACAGGGTCGGGGGAGACCCAGTACTTC. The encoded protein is CASSSTGSGETQYF.

The CDR3 DNA sequence: TGTGCCAGCAGTTCTCTCACTCTTATAACCGGTGTCCCCGGGGAGCTGTTTTTT. Translation: CASSSLTLITGVPGELFF. This chain uses TRBV27 with TRBJ2-2; no reliable D call. Trimming left V 4 bases short and J 6 bases short, with 24 bases between. Germline CDR1 is MNHEY and CDR2 is SMNVEV (reference sequence). The CDR3 loop spans 18 amino acids.

CDR3 bases: TGTGCCAGTAGTATTCCGGGACAGGGGCCCAATGAGCAGTTCTTC. Its translation is CASSIPGQGPNEQFF. The J gene is TRBJ2-1, the V gene TRBV19; 10 bases are a match to TRBD1. Trimming cost V 3 bases and J 6 bases; bases outside gene matches: 5. The CDR3 loop spans 15 amino acids. Germline assignment: CDR1 LNHDA and CDR2 SQIVND (reference sequence). The full variable domain, its missing parts supplied by reference TRBV19 and TRBJ2-1, is DGGITQSPKYLFRKEGQNVTLSCEQNLNHDAMYWYRQDPGQGLRLIYYSQIVNDFQKGDIAEGYSVSREKKESFPLTVTSAQKNPTAFYLCASSIPGQGPNEQFFGPGTRLTVL.

CDR3 region: CASSLAPGQFYEQYF. The CDR3 DNA is TGTGCCAGCAGCTTGGCCCCGGGACAGTTCTACGAGCAGTACTTC. V and J are TRBV5-6 and TRBJ2-7; 7 bases align to TRBD1. V lost 0 bases to trimming and J lost 3 bases; unmatched junction nucleotides: 6. The V gene's germline CDR1 is SGHDT and CDR2 YYEEEE. CDR3 length equals 15 residues.

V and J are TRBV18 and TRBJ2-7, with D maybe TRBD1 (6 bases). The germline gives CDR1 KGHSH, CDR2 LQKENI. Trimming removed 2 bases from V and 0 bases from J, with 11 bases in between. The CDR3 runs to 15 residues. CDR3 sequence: CASSPDRQASYEQYF. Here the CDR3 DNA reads TGTGCCAGCTCACCAGATCGACAGGCCTCCTACGAGCAGTACTTC.

Here the CDR3 reads CASLGGDTQYF. The CDR3 DNA reads TGTGCCAGCCTCGGAGGAGATACGCAGTATTTT. The rearrangement joins TRBV11-2 to TRBJ2-3; a possible D gene is TRBD2 (5 bases). The CDR3 spans 11 residues. The V and J ends lost 8 bases and 5 bases respectively, with 8 bases between them. CDR1 SGHAT and CDR2 FQNNGV come from the germline V gene. The whole variable domain, remainder taken from reference TRBV11-2 and TRBJ2-3, is EAGVAQSPRYKIIEKRQSVAFWCNPISGHATLYWYQQILGQGPKLLIQFQNNGVVDDSQLPKDRFSAERLKGVDSTLKIQPAKLEDSAVYLCASLGGDTQYFGPGTRLTVL.